Shown below are 18 T cell receptor beta chains from a single sample sequenced in a study of cytomegalovirus exposure and HLA in healthy donors. Both 60 Vbeta primers and 13 Jbeta primers went into the PCR. Produced via immunoSEQ multiplex PCR; TCRdb's table is partial and in-frame only. The sample yields about 120,000 clones, 9.5% seen once. The sequencing input was PBMCs. These receptors originate from a man between 25 and 39 years old in good health and CMV-seronegative.

A single count supports this clone. The chain recombines TRBV30 with TRBJ2-3; 8 bases align to TRBD1. The CDR3 covers 15 residues. Trimming took 0 bases from V and 6 from J; bases not matched to a gene: 8. The germline V gene has CDR1 GTSNPN and CDR2 SVGIG (reference sequence). The CDR3 is CAWSVWQGASDTQYF. CDR3 bases: TGTGCCTGGAGTGTTTGGCAGGGGGCTTCGGATACGCAGTATTTT. Together with reference TRBV30 and TRBJ2-3, the CDR3 gives the full variable domain: SQTIHQWPATLVQPVGSPLSLECTVEGTSNPNLYWYRQAAGRGLQLLFYSVGIGQISSEVPQNLSASRPQDRQFILSSKKLLLSDSGFYLCAWSVWQGASDTQYFGPGTRLTVL.

The CDR3 DNA reads TGTGCCAGCAGCTTAGCTCCCACCTACGAGCAGTACTTC. This codes for CASSLAPTYEQYF. J is TRBJ2-7 and V is TRBV7-2, with D uncertain. CDR3 length: 13 amino acids. Germline-derived CDR1 and CDR2 are SGHTA and FQGNSA. Trimming removed 0 bases at V and 2 bases at J, with 5 bases between.

The chain employs TRBV15 and TRBJ2-7, with D tentatively TRBD1 (6 bases). Germline CDR1 and CDR2: LNHNV and YYDKDF (reference sequence). The V end was cut by 0 bases, the J end by 3 bases, with 15 bases between. This CDR3 region has 16 residues. The CDR3 protein is CATSREAPGQIYEQYF. CDR3 coding DNA: TGTGCCACCAGCAGAGAGGCCCCCGGACAGATCTACGAGCAGTACTTC.

The chain couples TRBV12-5 to TRBJ1-2; D gene ambiguous. Trimming took 2 bases from V and 2 from J, leaving 6 bases between them. Germline V gene sequence: CDR1 LGHNT, CDR2 FRNRAP. The CDR3 spans 13 residues. CDR3 sequence reads: CASGLTGNYGYTF. The CDR3 nucleotides read TGTGCTAGTGGTTTGACGGGGAACTATGGCTACACCTTC.

The V gene is TRBV5-1, the J gene TRBJ2-7; the match to TRBD2 covers 7 bases. With V trimmed by 0 bases and J by 2 bases, 2 bases remained unmatched. Germline CDR1 is SGHRS and CDR2 is YFSETQ. CDR3 length: 14 amino acids. The CDR3 protein is CASSLVGGAYEQYF. CDR3 nucleotide sequence: TGCGCCAGCAGCTTGGTTGGGGGGGCCTACGAGCAGTACTTC.

The chain carries TRBV5-5 and TRBJ1-4; a possible D gene is TRBD1 (5 bases). This CDR3 spans 15 amino acids. Looked up from germline, CDR1 is SGHKS and CDR2 is YYEKEE (reference sequence). Deletions cut 0 bases from V and 7 bases from J, with 13 bases between. Here the CDR3 reads CASSLVQGLGEKLFF. In DNA form, the CDR3 reads TGTGCCAGCAGCTTGGTCCAGGGTTTGGGTGAAAAACTGTTTTTT. The full variable domain, completed using reference TRBV5-5 and TRBJ1-4, is DAGVTQSPTHLIKTRGQQVTLRCSPISGHKSVSWYQQVLGQGPQFIFQYYEKEERGRGNFPDRFSARQFPNYSSELNVNALLLGDSALYLCASSLVQGLGEKLFFGSGTQLSVL.

V and J are TRBV9 and TRBJ1-1; possible D gene TRBD1, 6 bases. Trimming shortened V by 1 base and J by 0 bases, and 16 bases separated the two germline ends. The germline gives CDR1 SGDLS, CDR2 YYNGEE. The CDR3 contains 17 residues. The CDR3 DNA follows: TGTGCCAGCAGCGTATCCCAGGGGAAAGGGGTGAACACTGAAGCTTTCTTT. This gives the protein CASSVSQGKGVNTEAFF. The full variable domain, completed using reference TRBV9 and TRBJ1-1, is DSGVTQTPKHLITATGQRVTLRCSPRSGDLSVYWYQQSLDQGLQFLIQYYNGEERAKGNILERFSAQQFPDLHSELNLSSLELGDSALYFCASSVSQGKGVNTEAFFGQGTRLTVV.

The rearrangement uses TRBV6-1 and TRBJ2-3; 10 nucleotides align to TRBD2. There are 14 residues in the CDR3. Unmatched junction bases numbered 9, after V lost 4 bases and J lost 11 bases. Germline lookup yields CDR1 MNHNS and CDR2 SASEGT. The CDR3 DNA follows: TGTGCCAGCAGTGCTAGCGGGGGCAAATTGGGGCAGTATTTT. Protein sequence: CASSASGGKLGQYF.

J is TRBJ2-7 and V is TRBV5-6; 9 bases fit TRBD1. V dropped 4 bases and J dropped 4; count of bases not matched to a gene: 9. This CDR3 has 15 residues. CDR1 and CDR2 from the germline V gene are SGHDT and YYEEEE. CDR3 in DNA: TGTGCCAGCAGCGCCGCGGGACAGGGAGCATACGAGCAGTACTTC. It codes for CASSAAGQGAYEQYF.

V usage is TRBV4-3 and J usage is TRBJ1-1, with 9 positions matching TRBD1. V shed 1 base and J 3 bases; nucleotides not matched to a gene: 3. Germline CDR1 LGHNA, CDR2 YSLEER. The CDR3 length is 15 residues. The CDR3 reads CASSQATGGYTEAFF. CDR3 sequence (DNA): TGCGCCAGCAGCCAAGCGACAGGGGGTTACACTGAAGCTTTCTTT.

This clone was counted a single time. At one end, the junction sequence differs from germline, possibly due to a read error. This chain links TRBV7-7 with TRBJ2-1, with D unresolved. Per the germline V gene, CDR1 is SSHAT and CDR2 is FNYEAQ (reference sequence). The CDR3 is made up of 13 amino acids. This chain's CDR3 is CASSLGAYNEQFF. The CDR3 bases are TGTGCTAGCAGCTTAGGAGCCTACAATGAGCAGTTCTTC.

This clone was recorded a few times. The J gene is TRBJ2-1, the V gene TRBV11-1; D call uncertain. The CDR3 loop spans 16 amino acids. The germline V and J ends were trimmed by 2 bases and 4 bases, with 15 bases remaining between them. Germline CDR1 SGHAT, CDR2 FQDESV (reference sequence). The CDR3 here is CASSLKQGGFYNEQFF. CDR3 in DNA: TGTGCCAGCAGCTTAAAGCAAGGCGGATTTTACAATGAGCAGTTCTTC. Variable domain in full (rest from reference TRBV11-1 and TRBJ2-1): EAEVAQSPRYKITEKSQAVAFWCDPISGHATLYWYRQILGQGPELLVQFQDESVVDDSQLPKDRFSAERLKGVDSTLKIQPAELGDSAMYLCASSLKQGGFYNEQFFGPGTRLTVL.

The chain uses TRBV19 and TRBJ1-2; D gene unclear. Trimming left V 1 base short and J 3 bases short, with 6 bases between. The CDR3 loop spans 13 amino acids. Per the germline V gene, CDR1 is LNHDA and CDR2 is SQIVND (reference sequence). The CDR3 DNA sequence: TGTGCCAGTAGTATAGGGCAGTACTATGGCTACACCTTC. Translation: CASSIGQYYGYTF.

The V gene is TRBV10-1, the J gene TRBJ2-5; no clear D gene. There are 13 residues in the CDR3. V lost 2 bases, J lost 7 bases, and 11 bases lay in between. The germline V gene has CDR1 WNHNN and CDR2 SYGVQD (reference sequence). The CDR3 nucleotides are TGCGCCAGCAGTGAGCGACAATCCGGGACCCAGTACTTC. Translating it yields CASSERQSGTQYF.

The chain has TRBV28 and TRBJ2-2; 8 bases align to TRBD1. Trimming removed 11 bases from V and 9 bases from J; junction bases left unmatched: 14. Germline assignment: CDR1 MDHEN and CDR2 SYDVKM. CDR3 length equals 14 residues. CDR3 DNA: TGTGCCTCTGGTCTCCCAGGGGGCGCGAGGGAGCTGTTTTTT. It codes for CASGLPGGARELFF.

The genes are TRBV27 and TRBJ1-4; TRBD1 is a possible D gene (6 bases). Germline values: CDR1 MNHEY, CDR2 SMNVEV (reference sequence). V gave up 7 bases and J gave up 7 bases, with 19 bases separating them. The CDR3 spans 15 residues. DNA for the CDR3: TGTGCCAGCATTTTGAATACAGGGTGGAGTGAAAAACTGTTTTTT. Residues: CASILNTGWSEKLFF.

In its sample, this clone was seen a few times. The rearrangement links TRBV4-2 to TRBJ2-1; no clear D. V was shortened by 0 bases and J by 1 base, with 10 bases between the two germline ends. Germline lookup yields CDR1 LGHNA and CDR2 YNFKEQ. The CDR3 length is 16 residues. The CDR3 here is CASSQDKLLSYNEQFF. CDR3 sequence (DNA): TGTGCCAGCAGCCAAGATAAACTTTTATCCTACAATGAGCAGTTCTTC.

This clone occurred a few times. V and J are TRBV28 and TRBJ1-4, with 7 bases that match TRBD1. CDR3 length: 14 amino acids. V was clipped by 2 bases and J by 6 bases; unmatched bases: 3. Per germline, CDR1 MDHEN and CDR2 SYDVKM. CDR3: CASSLRQGDEKLFF. The DNA of the CDR3 is TGTGCCAGCAGTTTAAGGCAGGGGGATGAAAAACTGTTTTTT.